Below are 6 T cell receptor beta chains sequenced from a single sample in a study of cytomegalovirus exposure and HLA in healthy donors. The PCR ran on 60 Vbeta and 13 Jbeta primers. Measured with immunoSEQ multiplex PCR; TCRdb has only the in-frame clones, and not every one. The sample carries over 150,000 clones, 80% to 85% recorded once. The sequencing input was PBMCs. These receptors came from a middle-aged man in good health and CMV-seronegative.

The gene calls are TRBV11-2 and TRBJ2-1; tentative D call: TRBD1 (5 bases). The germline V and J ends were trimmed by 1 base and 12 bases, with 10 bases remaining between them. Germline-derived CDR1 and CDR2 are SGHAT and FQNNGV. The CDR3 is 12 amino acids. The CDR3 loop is CASSLVRQGQFF. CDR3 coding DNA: TGTGCCAGCAGCTTAGTTAGGCAGGGGCAGTTCTTC.

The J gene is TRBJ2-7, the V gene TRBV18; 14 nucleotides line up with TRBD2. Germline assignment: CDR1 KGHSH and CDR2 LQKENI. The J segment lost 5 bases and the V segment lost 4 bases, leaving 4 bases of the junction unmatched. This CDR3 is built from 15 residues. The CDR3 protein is CASSHPTSGRDEQYF. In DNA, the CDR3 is TGTGCCAGCTCACATCCGACTAGCGGGAGGGACGAGCAGTACTTC. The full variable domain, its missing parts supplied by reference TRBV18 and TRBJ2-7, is NAGVMQNPRHLVRRRGQEARLRCSPMKGHSHVYWYRQLPEEGLKFMVYLQKENIIDESGMPKERFSAEFPKEGPSILRIQQVVRGDSAAYFCASSHPTSGRDEQYFGPGTRLTVT.

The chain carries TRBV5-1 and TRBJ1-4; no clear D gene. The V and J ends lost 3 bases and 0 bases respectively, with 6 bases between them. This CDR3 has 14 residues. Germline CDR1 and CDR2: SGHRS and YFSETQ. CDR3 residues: CASSSQPTNEKLFF. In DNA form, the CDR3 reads TGCGCCAGCAGCTCACAGCCAACTAATGAAAAACTGTTTTTT.

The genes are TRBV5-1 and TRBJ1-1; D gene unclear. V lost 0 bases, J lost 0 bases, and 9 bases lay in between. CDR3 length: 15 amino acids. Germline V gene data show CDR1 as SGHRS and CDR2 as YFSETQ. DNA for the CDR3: TGCGCCAGCAGCTTGGAGTCGGACTTGAACACTGAAGCTTTCTTT. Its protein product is CASSLESDLNTEAFF.

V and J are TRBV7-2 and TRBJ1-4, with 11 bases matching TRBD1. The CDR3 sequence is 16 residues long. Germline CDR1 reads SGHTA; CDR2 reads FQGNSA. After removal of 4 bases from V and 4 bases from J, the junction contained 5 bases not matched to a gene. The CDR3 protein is CASSSDRGLSNEKLFF. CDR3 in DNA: TGTGCCAGCAGCTCGGACAGGGGGCTAAGTAATGAAAAACTGTTTTTT.

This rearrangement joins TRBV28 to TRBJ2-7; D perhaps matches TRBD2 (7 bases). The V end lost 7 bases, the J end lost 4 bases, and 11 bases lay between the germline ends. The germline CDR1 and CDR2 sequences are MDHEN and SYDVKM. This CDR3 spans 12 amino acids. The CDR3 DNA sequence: TGTGCCAGCAAAGAGGGGGGGTACGAGCAGTACTTC. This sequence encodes CASKEGGYEQYF.